This TCR beta chain was recorded in a study of radiotherapy plus CTLA-4 blockade in lung cancer listed by TCRdb under 2018. Looking at the study overall: Among the enrolled patients, about 19% had an objective response, and 31% reached disease control.

Receptor libraries were prepared by the immunoSEQ multiplex PCR assay. TCRdb carries this immuneACCESS record with in-frame sequences only. Its versions omit some clonotypes, under half of them owing to an unresolved V gene in the studies checked, with the rest unexplained. The sample contains 75,000 to 100,000 clones, around 88% of them found a single time. Of the sample, approximately 4.9% falls within the top ten clones. Focal radiation therapy combined with CTLA-4 blockade (ipilimumab) was tested in patients with chemo-refractory metastatic non-small-cell lung cancer. On the study overall, not on this receptor specifically: After treatment with radiotherapy and ipilimumab, TCR clones that came from tumors expanded in the peripheral blood. The strongest predictors of response, as reported, were early dynamic changes in blood T cell clones along with a rise in serum interferon-beta after radiation.

The germline V gene supplies CDR1 MRHNA and CDR2 SNTAGT. Counted from cysteine to phenylalanine, this CDR3 has 16 amino acids. Just CDR3 DNA is preserved here, 48 bases in frame from base 1. Trimming accounts for 6 bases at V and 1 base at J, while the number of junction bases matched to no gene is 6. This clone has just a few counts. The antigen this receptor binds is unknown. Base qualities are missing; no much larger clone stands one base away. The chain joins TRBV6-4 to TRBJ2-3; 11 bases in between match TRBD2. The sequencing here drew on peripheral blood, taken from a patient treated with radiotherapy plus ipilimumab. This receptor was obtained from a human donor with non-small cell lung cancer that progressed on radiotherapy plus ipilimumab. The nucleotide sequence is given as TGTGCCAGCAGGGGGAGACTAGCGGGACGCACAGATACGCAGTATTTT. This yields the protein CASRGRLAGRTDTQYF.